The 19 T cell receptor beta chains reported below all come from one sample, sequenced in a study of blood T cells in healthy people across ages. Then a second PCR, running about 6 to 12 cycles, was carried out with a sample-barcoded 5' primer and a J-beta primer mix. Via MiXCR, TCRdb re-called the 5' RACE reads, giving one row per CDR3 protein. The sample holds approximately 810,000 distinct CDR3 sequences; roughly 40% are singletons and the top ten take 10% to 15%. Sample: blood. These receptors were collected from a man younger than 35 in good health.

The chain joins TRBV25-1 to TRBJ2-7, with 9 bases lining up with TRBD2. The DNA matches TRBJ2-5 better at its end, which makes the J call doubtful. Germline V gene data show CDR1 as MGHDK and CDR2 as SYGVNS. The CDR3 runs 17 residues. This CDR3 reads CASSERKREAQEETQYF. The DNA for the CDR3 is TGTGCCAGCAGTGAGAGGAAGCGGGAGGCCCAGGAGGAGACCCAGTACTTC.

This chain connects TRBV29-1 to TRBJ2-3, with D possibly being TRBD1 or TRBD2 (5 bases each). There are 13 residues in the CDR3. The germline V and J ends were trimmed by 6 bases and 0 bases, with 10 bases remaining between them. Germline-derived CDR1 and CDR2 are SQVTM and ANQGSEA. CDR3 sequence: CSVWGGSTDTQYF. CDR3 nucleotides: TGCAGCGTGTGGGGCGGGAGCACAGATACGCAGTATTTT.

A word on this clonotype: One end of the junction fails to match germline, which may point to a read error. The rearrangement joins TRBV10-3 to TRBJ1-5; D unclear. The germline CDR1 and CDR2 sequences are ENHRY and SYGVKD. This CDR3 has 17 residues. The chain's CDR3 is CAVSEQLGRTRNQPQHF. The CDR3 nucleotides read TGTGCCGTCAGTGAGCAATTAGGGAGAACACGCAATCAGCCCCAGCATTTT.

The table lists this clonotype with a few counts. The chain couples TRBV6-6 to TRBJ1-2; the D is unclear. The V end was cut by 5 bases, the J end by 1 base, with 17 bases between. The CDR3 is made up of 16 amino acids. CDR1 is MNHNY and CDR2 is SVGAGI in the germline V gene (reference sequence). The CDR3 loop is CASSGRTAGVNYGYTF. CDR3 nucleotides: TGTGCCAGCAGTGGTCGGACGGCAGGAGTTAACTATGGCTACACCTTC.

This clonotype was recorded a few times. V usage is TRBV11-2 and J usage is TRBJ2-5; D is perhaps TRBD1 (6 bases). The CDR3 runs 16 residues. Germline lookup yields CDR1 SGHAT and CDR2 FQNNGV. V lost 1 base to trimming and J lost 0 bases, with 12 bases between them. The chain's CDR3 is CASSLGNQGYQETQYF. CDR3 sequence (DNA): TGTGCCAGCAGCTTAGGGAACCAGGGGTACCAAGAGACCCAGTACTTC.

This chain connects TRBV5-1 to TRBJ2-7; D remains unclear. Germline loops: CDR1 SGHRS, CDR2 YFSETQ. Trimming stripped 0 bases from V and 0 bases from J, with 10 bases between. This CDR3 is built from 15 residues. The CDR3 protein is CASSLEIQSSYEQYF. As DNA, the CDR3 is TGCGCCAGCAGCTTGGAGATACAGAGCTCCTACGAGCAGTACTTC. The full variable domain, in which reference TRBV5-1 and TRBJ2-7 provide the parts outside the CDR3, is KAGVTQTPRYLIKTRGQQVTLSCSPISGHRSVSWYQQTPGQGLQFLFEYFSETQRNKGNFPGRFSGRQFSNSRSEMNVSTLELGDSALYLCASSLEIQSSYEQYFGPGTRLTVT.

This clonotype was counted only a few times. This chain uses TRBV11-2 with TRBJ1-2; tentative D call: TRBD1 (6 bases). V lost 2 bases and J lost 3, with 13 bases in between. CDR1 SGHAT and CDR2 FQNNGV come from the germline V gene. This CDR3 spans 15 amino acids. The CDR3 sequence is CASSLNRDTDYGYTF. Here the CDR3 DNA reads TGTGCCAGCAGCTTAAACCGGGACACGGACTATGGCTACACCTTC.

The chain links TRBV11-2 to TRBJ1-1; no definite D call. Trimming removed 7 bases at V and 4 bases at J, with 16 bases between. Germline assignment: CDR1 SGHAT and CDR2 FQNNGV. This CDR3 is 14 amino acids long. The CDR3 bases are TGTGCCAGCACGATTCAGTCCGTGGGCACTGAAGCTTTCTTT. This encodes CASTIQSVGTEAFF.

V and J are TRBV7-9 and TRBJ2-1; a possible D gene is TRBD2 (6 bases). Between the trimmed V and J ends, which lost 6 bases and 10 bases, there was a span of 22 bases. This CDR3 spans 15 amino acids. Germline V gene sequence: CDR1 SEHNR, CDR2 FQNEAQ (reference sequence). CDR3 DNA: TGTGCCAGCAGAGCAGGAGGGCTGAGGGGTAAGGAGCAGTTCTTC. It codes for CASRAGGLRGKEQFF.

This clonotype was recorded a few times. The chain couples TRBV6-5 to TRBJ2-1; possibly TRBD2 for D (5 bases). CDR3 length: 15 residues. Trimming left V 0 bases short and J 10 bases short, with 16 bases between. In germline, CDR1 is MNHEY, CDR2 SVGAGI. The CDR3 DNA follows: TGTGCCAGCAGTTACTCGTTGACCCCGGGGTACGAGCAGTTCTTC. Translated, it gives CASSYSLTPGYEQFF.

The J gene is TRBJ1-1, the V gene TRBV12-3 or TRBV12-4, with D uncertain. V was clipped by 4 bases and J by 0 bases, with 6 bases between them. The CDR3 sequence is 13 residues long. The DNA of the CDR3 is TGTGCCAGCAGTTCCCCTCTGAACACTGAAGCTTTCTTT. This encodes CASSSPLNTEAFF.

This clonotype was counted at least ten times. The chain recombines TRBV20-1 with TRBJ2-1; possible D gene TRBD1, 6 bases. This CDR3 is built from 16 residues. Trimming removed 1 base from V and 7 bases from J, with 20 bases in between. CDR1 and CDR2 from the germline V gene are DFQATT and SNEGSKA (reference sequence). Here the CDR3 reads CSARGMSQGTWNEQFF. The CDR3 region has the DNA TGCAGTGCTAGAGGGATGTCACAGGGAACGTGGAATGAGCAGTTCTTC.

The rearrangement uses TRBV27 and TRBJ2-1, with 9 bases matching TRBD1. Germline V gene data show CDR1 as MNHEY and CDR2 as SMNVEV (reference sequence). The CDR3 runs to 16 residues. J gave up 6 bases and V 6 bases, and 12 bases lay outside the gene matches. The CDR3 sequence: CASRYTGGVRGNEQFF. DNA of the CDR3: TGTGCCAGCAGGTATACAGGGGGCGTTAGGGGCAATGAGCAGTTCTTC.

J is TRBJ2-5 and V is TRBV12-3 or TRBV12-4, with TRBD2 matching over 9 bases. This CDR3 spans 13 amino acids. The V and J ends lost 5 bases and 6 bases, in that order; junction bases with no gene match: 4. The CDR3 is CASSPAGGKTQYF. The CDR3 DNA sequence: TGTGCCAGCAGTCCGGCGGGGGGGAAGACCCAGTACTTC.

Only a few counts were recorded for this clonotype. J is TRBJ2-1 and V is TRBV20-1; 8 bases map to TRBD2. Germline V lookup: CDR1 DFQATT, CDR2 SNEGSKA (reference sequence). V shed 0 bases, J shed 8 bases, and the junction held 15 bases outside the gene matches. The CDR3 runs 17 residues. DNA for the CDR3: TGCAGTGCTAGAGATGCTGAGGTGGGGACTAGTAGGTATGAGCAGTTCTTC. The encoded protein is CSARDAEVGTSRYEQFF.

V is TRBV3-1 and J is TRBJ1-6, with D possibly TRBD1 on 5 matching bases. Trimming pared 0 bases from V and 9 bases from J, leaving 9 bases between. This CDR3 is built from 14 residues. CDR1 and CDR2 (germline): LGHDT, YNNKEL (reference sequence). CDR3 bases: TGTGCCAGCAGCCAAGACAGGGCAGCTTCACCCCTCCACTTT. Its protein is CASSQDRAASPLHF.

The chain carries TRBV6-5 and TRBJ2-1, with TRBD2 matching over 10 bases. The junction had 9 bases not matched to a gene; V was cut back by 0 bases and J by 1 base. Germline-derived CDR1 and CDR2 are MNHEY and SVGAGI. The CDR3 runs 19 residues. The CDR3 DNA reads TGTGCCAGCAGTTACTCCCCCAGCGGGGGGGCCGGGTCCTACAATGAGCAGTTCTTC. Amino acids: CASSYSPSGGAGSYNEQFF.

This clonotype has a count of ten or more. This rearrangement joins TRBV4-3 to TRBJ2-3; D ambiguous. Germline CDR1 LGHNA, CDR2 YSLEER. The CDR3 is 14 amino acids. V gave up 1 base and J gave up 0 bases, with 5 bases separating them. The CDR3 DNA reads as TGCGCCAGCAGCCAAGGGAAGAGCACAGATACGCAGTATTTT. Translating it yields CASSQGKSTDTQYF.

This clonotype was picked up a small number of times. The chain is built from TRBV10-3 and TRBJ1-5; no firm D call. Germline assignment: CDR1 ENHRY and CDR2 SYGVKD. Trimming left V 1 base short and J 1 base short, with 20 bases between. The CDR3 is 19 residues long. CDR3 sequence (DNA): TGTGCCATCAGTGAGTACAGACTACTACCCGGGCCCAGCAATCAGCCCCAGCATTTT. As protein: CAISEYRLLPGPSNQPQHF.